These 14 T cell receptor beta chains were all obtained from the same sample, sequenced in a study of blood T cell repertoires in COVID-19. The protocol was immunoSEQ multiplex PCR, while the TCRdb copy is restricted to in-frame clones and leaves out a portion. The repertoire holds more than 350,000 clones, about 83% seen once, with around 9.3% in the top ten. The material sequenced was PBMCs or T cells enriched from blood (not recorded which). The receptor source for this set is a woman between 50 and 59 years old who had recovered from COVID-19.

This clone was detected only once. The J gene is TRBJ1-3, the V gene TRBV7-2; 7 bases agree with TRBD1. The CDR3 totals 17 residues. CDR1 is SGHTA, CDR2 FQGNSA, per germline. V was pared by 5 bases and J by 4 bases, with 14 bases of the junction left unmatched. The CDR3 nucleotides are TGTGCCAGCAGCCCCGGGACAGCTTCAATGGGGGGAAACACCATATATTTT. Residues: CASSPGTASMGGNTIYF.

J is TRBJ2-5 and V is TRBV7-9; D remains unclear. The V end lost 5 bases, the J end lost 3 bases, and 16 bases lay between the germline ends. The CDR3 has 15 residues. Germline loops: CDR1 SEHNR, CDR2 FQNEAQ (reference sequence). CDR3: CASSLTGGSKETQYF. CDR3 sequence (DNA): TGTGCCAGCAGCCTTACGGGTGGTTCGAAAGAGACCCAGTACTTC.

V is TRBV5-1 and J is TRBJ2-5, with D perhaps matching TRBD1 (5 bases). V was trimmed by 0 bases and J by 4 bases, leaving 28 bases between them. The CDR3 is 20 residues long. Per the germline V gene, CDR1 is SGHRS and CDR2 is YFSETQ. The CDR3 sequence: CASSLGRFPPGNVGTETQYF. CDR3 nucleotides: TGCGCCAGCAGCTTGGGGCGGTTCCCTCCAGGGAATGTTGGTACAGAGACCCAGTACTTC.

The J gene is TRBJ2-7, the V gene TRBV6-5; TRBD1 matches at 7 bases. Germline V lookup: CDR1 MNHEY, CDR2 SVGAGI. The CDR3 is 15 amino acids. V was clipped by 3 bases and J by 4 bases; unmatched bases: 9. The CDR3 sequence is CASSYFGTEIYEQYF. DNA of the CDR3: TGTGCCAGCAGTTATTTTGGGACAGAGATTTACGAGCAGTACTTC.

The chain combines TRBV6-2 or TRBV6-3 with TRBJ1-2; 8 nucleotides line up with TRBD1. The CDR3 length is 16 residues. CDR1 MNHEY and CDR2 SVGEGT come from the germline V gene. With 5 bases clipped from V and 2 bases from J, the junction kept 10 bases outside the gene matches. The CDR3 coding sequence is TGTGCCAGCAGTCGCCCCCCGGACAGGGCCAACTATGGCTACACCTTC. This encodes CASSRPPDRANYGYTF.

The chain employs TRBV19 and TRBJ1-2, with no clear D. The length of the CDR3 is 14 residues. CDR1 and CDR2 from the germline V gene are LNHDA and SQIVND (reference sequence). Trimming took off 1 base at V and 7 bases at J, with 13 bases between the two ends. Here the CDR3 DNA reads TGTGCCAGTAGTATAGTTACAGCCCCCGGTGGCTACACCTTC. Protein product: CASSIVTAPGGYTF.

V and J are TRBV4-2 and TRBJ2-1; 8 bases are shared with TRBD2. V gave up 0 bases and J gave up 1 base; unmatched junction bases: 11. The germline V gene has CDR1 LGHNA and CDR2 YNFKEQ. The CDR3 runs 19 residues. This chain's CDR3 is CASSQESGGAVSSYNEQFF. The CDR3 DNA reads as TGTGCCAGCAGCCAAGAATCGGGGGGGGCAGTTAGTTCCTACAATGAGCAGTTCTTC.

The rearrangement uses TRBV4-2 and TRBJ2-7, with TRBD1 matching 10 bases. The germline V gene encodes CDR1 LGHNA and CDR2 YNFKEQ. Losses at the gene ends were 3 bases for V and 2 bases for J; bases not matched to a gene: 7. CDR3 length equals 16 residues. This chain's CDR3 is CASSQDGTGATYEQYF. The CDR3 nucleotides are TGTGCCAGCAGCCAGGATGGGACAGGGGCAACCTACGAGCAGTACTTC.

V is TRBV7-2 and J is TRBJ2-3; 9 nucleotides line up with TRBD1. The junction had 9 bases not matched to a gene; V was cut back by 4 bases and J by 1 base. Germline loops: CDR1 SGHTA, CDR2 FQGNSA. The CDR3 is 17 residues long. The CDR3: CASSYLLTGGGTDTQYF. The CDR3 DNA reads TGTGCCAGCAGCTACCTCCTGACAGGGGGTGGCACAGATACGCAGTATTTT.

The chain combines TRBV4-2 with TRBJ2-5; the match to TRBD2 covers 14 bases. CDR3 length: 18 residues. With V trimmed by 1 base and J by 2 bases, 6 bases remained unmatched. The germline V gene encodes CDR1 LGHNA and CDR2 YNFKEQ. CDR3 nucleotides: TGTGCCAGCAGCCAAGGGACTAGCGGGGGGCCTCAACAAGAGACCCAGTACTTC. Its protein product is CASSQGTSGGPQQETQYF.

The rearrangement joins TRBV4-2 to TRBJ1-5, with TRBD1 as a possible D gene (5 bases). Between the trimmed V and J ends, which lost 0 bases and 2 bases, there was a span of 8 bases. The germline CDR1 and CDR2 sequences are LGHNA and YNFKEQ. The CDR3 spans 15 residues. In DNA form, the CDR3 reads TGTGCCAGCAGCCAAGACAGGGTTGGCAATCAGCCCCAGCATTTT. Translation gives CASSQDRVGNQPQHF.

V gene TRBV5-4 combines with J gene TRBJ1-1; a weak D match, TRBD1 (5 bases). Germline loops: CDR1 SGHNT, CDR2 YYREEE (reference sequence). CDR3 size: 13 residues. The V gene lost 3 bases and the J gene lost 6 bases, with 12 bases spanning the gap. CDR3 in DNA: TGTGCCAGCAGCTGGGAGGGGCCCTCTGAAGCTTTCTTT. It codes for CASSWEGPSEAFF.

The V and J genes are TRBV4-1 and TRBJ2-6; TRBD1 agrees at 10 bases. After removal of 4 bases from V and 0 bases from J, the junction contained 6 bases not matched to a gene. The CDR3 loop spans 18 amino acids. The germline gives CDR1 MGHRA, CDR2 YSYEKL. CDR3 region: CASSPGQGISSGANVLTF. CDR3 in DNA: TGCGCCAGCAGCCCGGGACAGGGGATCAGCTCTGGGGCCAACGTCCTGACTTTC.

The chain combines TRBV7-2 with TRBJ1-4; D is unclear. This CDR3 has 13 residues. Germline lookup yields CDR1 SGHTA and CDR2 FQGNSA. Trimming removed 4 bases from V and 8 bases from J, with 11 bases in between. CDR3 residues: CASSSRNSEKLFF. The CDR3, as DNA: TGTGCCAGCAGCTCCCGGAATAGCGAAAAACTGTTTTTT. Full variable domain (remainder filled in from reference TRBV7-2 and TRBJ1-4): GAGVSQSPSNKVTEKGKDVELRCDPISGHTALYWYRQSLGQGLEFLIYFQGNSAPDKSGLPSDRFSAERTGGSVSTLTIQRTQQEDSAVYLCASSSRNSEKLFFGSGTQLSVL.